The clone carrying this T cell receptor (beta chain) was picked up a small number of times. The sample is drawn from a study of patients and donors after allogeneic stem cell transplantation. The V gene end was trimmed by 6 bases and the J gene end by 7 bases; junction bases not matched to a gene: 8. In germline, CDR1 is MNHEY, CDR2 SVGAGI. This CDR3 contains 14 residues. Via MiXCR, TCRdb re-called the RT-PCR reads, giving one row per CDR3 protein. The table includes around 170,000 distinct CDR3 sequences, roughly 22% detected once. The sequence came from a human donor who was either an allogeneic HSCT recipient or a stem cell or donor lymphocyte infusion donor (not recorded which). It is not recorded whose cells these are; they may come from a transplant donor. Sequenced sample: blood, either unsorted or a sorted T cell fraction (not recorded which). The chain couples TRBV6-5 to TRBJ1-2, with 10 positions matching TRBD1. For the CDR3, the DNA is TGTGCCAGCAGCACCGGGACAGGGGACCTTGGCTACACCTTC. This translates into CASSTGTGDLGYTF.